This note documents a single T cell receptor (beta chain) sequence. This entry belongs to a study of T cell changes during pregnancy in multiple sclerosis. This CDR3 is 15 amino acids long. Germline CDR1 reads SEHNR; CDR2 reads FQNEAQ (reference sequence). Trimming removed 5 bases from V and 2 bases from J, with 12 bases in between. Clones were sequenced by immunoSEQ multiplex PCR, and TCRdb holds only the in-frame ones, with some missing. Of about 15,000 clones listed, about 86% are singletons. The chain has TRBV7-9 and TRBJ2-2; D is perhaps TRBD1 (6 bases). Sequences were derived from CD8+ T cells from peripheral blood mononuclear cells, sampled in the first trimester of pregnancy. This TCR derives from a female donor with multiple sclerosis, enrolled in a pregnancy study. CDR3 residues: CASSLRTVNTGELFF. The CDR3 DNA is TGTGCCAGCAGCCTTCGGACAGTTAACACCGGGGAGCTGTTTTTT.